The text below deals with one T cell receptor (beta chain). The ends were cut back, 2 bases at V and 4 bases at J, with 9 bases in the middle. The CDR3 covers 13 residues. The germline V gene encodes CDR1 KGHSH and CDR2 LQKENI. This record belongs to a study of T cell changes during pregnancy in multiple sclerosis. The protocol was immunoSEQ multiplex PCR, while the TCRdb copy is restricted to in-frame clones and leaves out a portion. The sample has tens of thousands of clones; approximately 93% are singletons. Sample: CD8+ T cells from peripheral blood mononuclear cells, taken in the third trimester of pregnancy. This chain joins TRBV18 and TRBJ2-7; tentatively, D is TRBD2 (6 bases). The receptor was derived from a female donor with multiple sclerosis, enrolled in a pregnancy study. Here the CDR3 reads CASSPGAGYEQYF. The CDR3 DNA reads TGTGCCAGCTCACCAGGGGCGGGGTACGAGCAGTACTTC.